Detailed here is one TCR beta chain. Its recognized antigen is unknown. Base qualities are not at hand, and no much larger clone is one base apart. Starting from positively selected CD4+ cells, anti-CD25 beads were used to select CD4+CD25+ regulatory T cells. Miltenyi superparamagnetic beads coated with subset-specific monoclonal antibodies were used for isolation of the T cell subsets. Every T cell population came from peripheral blood. Mononuclear cells were obtained from whole blood by Ficoll separation, and monocytes were then depleted with anti-CD14 microbeads. Right after isolation, the cell populations were resuspended in RNAprotect reagent. This specimen belongs to a study of relationships among human T cell subsets (dated by TCRdb to the early 2010s). As for the study more broadly: The study sequenced eight distinct T cell populations from blood: pan T, CD8 cytotoxic, regulatory, Th1, Th2, naive plus transitional, activated and memory cells. The paper as a whole reports these results and caveats: The considerable overlap in CDR3s among Th1, Th2 and regulatory T cells was taken as suggesting that cell fate choices are stochastic. The bead-based sorting was unable to rule out the presence of a CD4+CD8+ double-positive population. While more than 60% of CD8+ cytotoxic sequences came from clones with more than 100 reads, the regulatory and Th2 subsets had few clones of that kind. No statistically significant differences in V, D and J usage, CDR3 length or N-nucleotide additions were observed among the seven subsets.

Its CDR3 holds 16 amino acids, cysteine through phenylalanine. CDR3 DNA is the only sequence kept; it has 48 bases, read in frame from the first base. CDR1 and CDR2 (SGHRS, YFSETQ) derive from the germline V gene. The method was multiplex PCR. Sequencing instrument: 454 GS FLX. Semiquantitative ARM-PCR was used to amplify the TCR alpha and beta CDR3 regions from mRNA. In ARM-PCR, tagged nested gene-specific primers were applied first, and communal superprimers then carried out the exponential amplification. Nested primers were removed by exonuclease before the second amplification round on first-round PCR products. The amplicons were sequenced on the 454 platform, which can rapidly sequence millions of DNA fragments without cloning bias. A read counted as effective if the read could be mapped to both V and J germline segments. The original methods were these. Reads were assigned to germline V, D and J segments with IRmap, which uses pyromap, a Smith-Waterman modification adapted to 454 sequencing errors. To filter D-beta assignments, cutoffs were set at the 99th percentile of the alignment scores obtained from simulated random sequences. The amino acids between the conserved V-segment Y[YFLI]C motif and the J-segment [FW]GXGT motif were defined as CDR3. A compound Poisson process model, previously applied to large-scale EST data, was used to estimate repertoire diversity. A procedure for detecting cross-contamination was used to argue that sample contamination was not the source of the shared CDR3s. TCRdb applied fastp at Q25 and MiXCR to the public reads, then kept only in-frame beta chains. Duplicate CDR3 protein sequences are folded into a single record with the most common DNA and genes. TCRdb, not the original authors, processed these V and J calls. Within this sample are about 14,000 distinct CDR3 sequences, with 60% of them counted one time only. The ten largest clones represent roughly 2% of the sample.

The sample comprised Tregs sorted from blood. The receptor chain draws on TRBV5-1 and TRBJ2-7; 8 central nucleotides agree with TRBD1. The assigned J gene may be wrong: the sequence end matches TRBJ2-5 better. This sequence originates from a man aged 40-55 years in good health. The nucleotide sequence reads as follows: TGCGCCAGCAGCTTGGGCCTAGGACAGGGCTCAGAGACCCAGTACTTC. Its protein is CASSLGLGQGSETQYF.